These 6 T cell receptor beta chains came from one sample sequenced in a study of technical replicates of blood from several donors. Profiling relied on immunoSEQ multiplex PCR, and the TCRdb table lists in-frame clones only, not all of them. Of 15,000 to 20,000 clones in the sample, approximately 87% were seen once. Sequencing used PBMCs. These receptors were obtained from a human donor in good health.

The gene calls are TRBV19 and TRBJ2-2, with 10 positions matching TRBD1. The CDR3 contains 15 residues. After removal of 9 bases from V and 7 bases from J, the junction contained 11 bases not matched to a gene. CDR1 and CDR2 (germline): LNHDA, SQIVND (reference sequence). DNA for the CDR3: TGTGCCAGCGCTGACAGGGGGCTCTTCGACGGGGAGCTGTTTTTT. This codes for CASADRGLFDGELFF.

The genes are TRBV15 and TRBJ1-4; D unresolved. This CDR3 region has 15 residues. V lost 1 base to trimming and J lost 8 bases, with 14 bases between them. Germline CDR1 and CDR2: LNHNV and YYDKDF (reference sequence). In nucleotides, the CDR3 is TGTGCCACCAGCAGAGCCCCAGGCAGTTGGGAAAAACTGTTTTTT. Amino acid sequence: CATSRAPGSWEKLFF.

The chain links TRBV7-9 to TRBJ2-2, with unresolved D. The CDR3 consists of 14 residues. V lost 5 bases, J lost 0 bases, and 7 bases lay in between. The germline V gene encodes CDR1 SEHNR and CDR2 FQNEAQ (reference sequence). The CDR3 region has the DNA TGTGCCAGCAGCGCGCCGTCGAACACCGGGGAGCTGTTTTTT. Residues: CASSAPSNTGELFF.

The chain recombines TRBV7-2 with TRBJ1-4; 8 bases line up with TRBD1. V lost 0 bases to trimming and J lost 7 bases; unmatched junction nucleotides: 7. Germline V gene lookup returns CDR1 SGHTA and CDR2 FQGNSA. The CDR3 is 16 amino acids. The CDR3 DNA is TGTGCCAGCAGCTTAGCGCAACGCAGGGGGCCTGAAAAACTGTTTTTT. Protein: CASSLAQRRGPEKLFF.

The CDR3 loop is CASSIVQEYGYTF. The CDR3 region has the DNA TGTGCCAGTAGTATAGTACAGGAATATGGCTACACCTTC. V is TRBV19 and J is TRBJ1-2; D is perhaps TRBD1 (5 bases). Trimming took off 1 base at V and 5 bases at J, with 8 bases between the two ends. Germline V gene sequence: CDR1 LNHDA, CDR2 SQIVND (reference sequence). The CDR3 spans 13 residues.

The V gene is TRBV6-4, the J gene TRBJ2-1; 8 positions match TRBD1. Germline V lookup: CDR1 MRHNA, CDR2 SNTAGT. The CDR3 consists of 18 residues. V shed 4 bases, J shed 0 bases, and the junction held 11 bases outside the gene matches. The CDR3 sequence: CASSGPGQGLSSYNEQFF. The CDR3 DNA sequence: TGTGCCAGCAGTGGCCCCGGACAGGGTCTAAGCTCCTACAATGAGCAGTTCTTC.